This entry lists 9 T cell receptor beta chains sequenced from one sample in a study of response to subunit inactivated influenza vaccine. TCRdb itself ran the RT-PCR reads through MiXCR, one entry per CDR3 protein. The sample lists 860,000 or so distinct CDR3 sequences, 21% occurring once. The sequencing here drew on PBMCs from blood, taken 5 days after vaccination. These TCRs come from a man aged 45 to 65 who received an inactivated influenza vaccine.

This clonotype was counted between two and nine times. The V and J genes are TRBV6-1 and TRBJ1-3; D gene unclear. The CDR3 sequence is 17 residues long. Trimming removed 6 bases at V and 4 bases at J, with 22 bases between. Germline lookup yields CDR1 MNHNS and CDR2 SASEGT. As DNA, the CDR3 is TGTGCCAGCAGCGTCTCCCAGCTCCTCACGAGCGGAAACACCATATATTTT. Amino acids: CASSVSQLLTSGNTIYF.

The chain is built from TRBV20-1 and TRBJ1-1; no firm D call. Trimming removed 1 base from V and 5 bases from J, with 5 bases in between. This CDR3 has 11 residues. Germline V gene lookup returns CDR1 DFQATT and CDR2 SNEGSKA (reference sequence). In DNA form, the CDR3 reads TGCAGTGCTAGAGCGAGTACTGAAGCTTTCTTT. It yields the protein CSARASTEAFF.

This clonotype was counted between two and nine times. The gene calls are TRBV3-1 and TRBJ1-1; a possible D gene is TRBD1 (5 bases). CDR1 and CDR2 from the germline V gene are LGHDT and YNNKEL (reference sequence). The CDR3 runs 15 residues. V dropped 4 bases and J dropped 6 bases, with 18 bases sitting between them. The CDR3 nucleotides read TGTGCCAGCAGCCGACGGGGCTCACAGAGATCTGAAGCTTTCTTT. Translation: CASSRRGSQRSEAFF.

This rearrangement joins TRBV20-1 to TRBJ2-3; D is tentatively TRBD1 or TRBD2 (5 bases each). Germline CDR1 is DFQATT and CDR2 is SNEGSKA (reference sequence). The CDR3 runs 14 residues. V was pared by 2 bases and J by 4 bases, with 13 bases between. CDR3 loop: CSARPGRRADTQYF. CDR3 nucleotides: TGCAGTGCTAGACCGGGGCGGCGGGCAGATACGCAGTATTTT.

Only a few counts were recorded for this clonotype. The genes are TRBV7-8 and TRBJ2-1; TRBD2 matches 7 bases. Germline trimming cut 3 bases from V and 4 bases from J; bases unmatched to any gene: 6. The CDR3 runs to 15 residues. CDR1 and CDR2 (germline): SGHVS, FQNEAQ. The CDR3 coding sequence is TGTGCCAGCAGCTTGGGCGGGAGCTTATACAATGAGCAGTTCTTC. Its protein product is CASSLGGSLYNEQFF.

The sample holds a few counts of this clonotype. The chain's CDR3 is CASSLEAGLVTNEQFF. Here the CDR3 DNA reads TGTGCCAGCAGCTTAGAGGCGGGACTAGTTACCAATGAGCAGTTCTTC. V is TRBV11-2 and J is TRBJ2-1; 8 nucleotides align to TRBD2. Trimming took 0 bases from V and 6 from J; bases not matched to a gene: 7. The CDR3 is made up of 16 amino acids. Germline assignment: CDR1 SGHAT and CDR2 FQNNGV.

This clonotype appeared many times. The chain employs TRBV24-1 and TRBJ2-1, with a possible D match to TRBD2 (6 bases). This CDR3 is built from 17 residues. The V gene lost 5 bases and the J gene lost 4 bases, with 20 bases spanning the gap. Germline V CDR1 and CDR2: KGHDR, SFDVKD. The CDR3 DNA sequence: TGTGCCACCAGTGCCGGGACTCCCTTGGGTTCGTACAATGAGCAGTTCTTC. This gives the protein CATSAGTPLGSYNEQFF.

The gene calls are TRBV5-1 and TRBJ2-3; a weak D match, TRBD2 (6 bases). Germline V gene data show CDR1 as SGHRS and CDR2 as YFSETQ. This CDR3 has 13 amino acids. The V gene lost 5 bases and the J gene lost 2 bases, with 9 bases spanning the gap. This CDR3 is CASRSGLTDTQYF. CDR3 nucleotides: TGCGCCAGCAGATCGGGACTCACAGATACGCAGTATTTT.

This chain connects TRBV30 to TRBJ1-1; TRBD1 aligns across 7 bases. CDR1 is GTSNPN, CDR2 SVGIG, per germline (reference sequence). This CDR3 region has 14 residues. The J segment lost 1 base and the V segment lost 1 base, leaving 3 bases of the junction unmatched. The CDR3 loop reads CAWSGRTGNTEAFF. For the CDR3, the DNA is TGTGCCTGGAGTGGAAGGACAGGGAACACTGAAGCTTTCTTT.